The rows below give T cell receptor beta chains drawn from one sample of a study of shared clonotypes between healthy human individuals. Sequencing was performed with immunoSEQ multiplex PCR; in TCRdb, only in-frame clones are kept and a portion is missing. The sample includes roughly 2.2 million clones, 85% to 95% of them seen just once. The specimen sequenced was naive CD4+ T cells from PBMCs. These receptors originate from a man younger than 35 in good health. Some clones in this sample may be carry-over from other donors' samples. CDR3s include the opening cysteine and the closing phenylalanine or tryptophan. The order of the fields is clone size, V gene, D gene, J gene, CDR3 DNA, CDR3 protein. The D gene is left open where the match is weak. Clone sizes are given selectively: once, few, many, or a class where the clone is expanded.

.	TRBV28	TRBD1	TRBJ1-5	TGTGCCAGCAGGGGGGACAGACCCAATCAGCCCCAGCATTTT	CASRGDRPNQPQHF
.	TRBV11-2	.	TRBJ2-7	TGTGCCAGCAGCCTGAGCAGAGAATACGAGCAGTACTTC	CASSLSREYEQYF
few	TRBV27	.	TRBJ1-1	TGTGCCAGCAGAAGAAACCGGGACATCGCGGCTTTCTTT	CASRRNRDIAAFF
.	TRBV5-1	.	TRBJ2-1	TGCGCCAGCAGCTTGGCCTACTACAATGAGCAGTTCTTC	CASSLAYYNEQFF
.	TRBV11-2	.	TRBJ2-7	TGTGCCAGCAGCCTCGAGTGGCCCCGCGGGATTGAAAACGAGCAGTACTTC	CASSLEWPRGIENEQYF
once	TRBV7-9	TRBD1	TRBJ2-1	TGTGCCAGCAGCGCCAGACAGGGACATGGGAATGAGCAGTTCTTC	CASSARQGHGNEQFF
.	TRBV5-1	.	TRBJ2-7	TGCGCCAGCAGCTGGAGCGGTTACGAGCAGTACTTC	CASSWSGYEQYF
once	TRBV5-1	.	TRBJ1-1	TGCGCCAGCAGCTTAGGGGAAATTAACACTGAAGCTTTCTTT	CASSLGEINTEAFF
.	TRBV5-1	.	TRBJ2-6	TGCGCCAGCAGCTTGGCGGACTCTGGGGCCAACGTCCTGACTTTC	CASSLADSGANVLTF
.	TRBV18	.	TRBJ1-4	TGTGCCAGCTCACGGGAGACTAATGAAAAACTGTTTTTT	CASSRETNEKLFF
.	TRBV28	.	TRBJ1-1	TGTGCCAGCAGTTTACGGGGCAACACTGAAGCTTTCTTT	CASSLRGNTEAFF
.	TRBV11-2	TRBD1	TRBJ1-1	TGTGCCAGCAGTCCCCAGGGGGGCACTGAAGCTTTCTTT	CASSPQGGTEAFF
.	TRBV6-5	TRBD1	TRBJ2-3	TGTGCCAGCAGAACACAGGGGAGTACGCAGTATTTT	CASRTQGSTQYF
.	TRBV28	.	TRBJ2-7	TGTGCCAGCGCATACGGCGGCAGGGCCTACGAGCAGTACTTC	CASAYGGRAYEQYF
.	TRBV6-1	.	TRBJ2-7	TGTGCCAGCGGATGGACTCCTACCTACGAGCAGTACTTC	CASGWTPTYEQYF
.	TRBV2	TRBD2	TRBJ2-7	TGTGCCAGCGCCAACCAGCGGGGGTCCTACGAGCAGTACTTC	CASANQRGSYEQYF
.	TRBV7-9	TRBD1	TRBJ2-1	TGTGCCAGCAGCCCGGGACAGGGCTTCTACAATGAGCAGTTCTTC	CASSPGQGFYNEQFF
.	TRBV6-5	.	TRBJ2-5	TGTGCCAGCAGTTACTCGCTGGGCAGGTTGGAGACCCAGTACTTC	CASSYSLGRLETQYF
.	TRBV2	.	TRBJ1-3	TGTGCCAGCAGTATAATAGGAAACACCATATATTTT	CASSIIGNTIYF
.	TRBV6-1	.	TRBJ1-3	TGTGCCAGCGGGGATTCCGGAAACACCATATATTTT	CASGDSGNTIYF
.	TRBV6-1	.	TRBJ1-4	TGTGCCAGCAGTGAAAATAGTGCCAGACTTAATGAAAAACTGTTTTTT	CASSENSARLNEKLFF
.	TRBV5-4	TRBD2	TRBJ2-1	TGTGCCAGCAGCTTCGGCCCGCCTAGCGGCTACTCCTACAATGAGCAGTTCTTC	CASSFGPPSGYSYNEQFF
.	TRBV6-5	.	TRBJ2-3	TGTGCCAGCAGTTACAAGGGGCTTGTAGATACGCAGTATTTT	CASSYKGLVDTQYF
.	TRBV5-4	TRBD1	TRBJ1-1	TGTGCCAGCAGCTTTGATCTAACAGGGGCCCTGGGCACTGAAGCTTTCTTT	CASSFDLTGALGTEAFF
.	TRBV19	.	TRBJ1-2	TGTGCCAGTAGCCTCGGGGAGCGAACCAACTATGGCTACACCTTC	CASSLGERTNYGYTF
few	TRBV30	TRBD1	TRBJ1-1	TGTGCCTTATCTGCAGGGACAGGGATTTTGGAGTGGACTGAAGCTTTCTTT	CALSAGTGILEWTEAFF
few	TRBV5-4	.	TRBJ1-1	TGTGCCAGCAGCTGGCTGGAGACTGAAGCTTTCTTT	CASSWLETEAFF